Below are 21 T cell receptor beta chains sequenced from a single sample in a study of shared clonotypes between healthy human individuals. CD45RO-negative, CCR7-selected cells formed the naive CD8 fraction, which excluded terminally differentiated effector memory CD45RA+ cells. The protocol was immunoSEQ multiplex PCR, while the TCRdb copy is restricted to in-frame clones and leaves out a portion. The sample has about 1,800,000 clones, about 95% seen once. Sequences were obtained from naive CD8+ T cells sorted from blood. Receptors were obtained from a man in his late teens or twenties in good health.

Remarks on this clone: In the same sample, other DNA sequences code for this CDR3. The rearrangement joins TRBV27 to TRBJ1-2, with a tentative D call TRBD1 (6 bases). The V end lost 4 bases, the J end lost 3 bases, and 9 bases lay between the germline ends. This CDR3 has 13 residues. Germline lookup yields CDR1 MNHEY and CDR2 SMNVEV (reference sequence). CDR3 sequence reads: CASSYYRDYGYTF. Written as DNA, the CDR3 is TGTGCCAGCAGTTACTACAGGGACTATGGCTACACCTTC.

The chain has TRBV5-1 and TRBJ2-1; 8 bases are a match to TRBD2. V shed 4 bases and J 15 bases; nucleotides not matched to a gene: 6. The CDR3 loop spans 11 amino acids. The germline V gene has CDR1 SGHRS and CDR2 YFSETQ. The CDR3: CASSIAGMGFF. In DNA, the CDR3 is TGCGCCAGCAGCATAGCGGGAATGGGGTTCTTC.

V gene TRBV19 combines with J gene TRBJ2-7; weak D call: TRBD2 (6 bases). This CDR3 comprises 14 residues. V was pared by 0 bases and J by 3 bases, with 9 bases between. Germline values: CDR1 LNHDA, CDR2 SQIVND (reference sequence). For the CDR3, the DNA is TGTGCCAGTAGTATAGAGAGGAGGGGCTACGAGCAGTACTTC. The encoded protein is CASSIERRGYEQYF.

The gene calls are TRBV23-1 and TRBJ2-7; 7 bases align to TRBD1. TRBV23-1 is identified as an open reading frame with a role that is uncertain. The CDR3 is made up of 14 amino acids. With V trimmed by 4 bases and J by 3 bases, 6 bases remained unmatched. In DNA, the CDR3 is TGCGCCAGCAGTCTCGGGACAGATAGCTACGAGCAGTACTTC. It translates to CASSLGTDSYEQYF.

This clone was counted a single time. V and J are TRBV19 and TRBJ2-1, with D possibly matching TRBD2 (6 bases). The germline gives CDR1 LNHDA, CDR2 SQIVND (reference sequence). The CDR3 covers 17 residues. V was clipped by 1 base and J by 4 bases, with 17 bases between them. The CDR3 spells CASSIGGVGTEYNEQFF. CDR3 coding DNA: TGTGCCAGTAGTATAGGGGGGGTAGGGACGGAATACAATGAGCAGTTCTTC.

This clone was detected a few times. The chain carries TRBV10-2 and TRBJ1-5; 10 positions agree with TRBD1. CDR3 size: 10 residues. CDR1 is WSHSY and CDR2 is SAAADI in the germline V gene. The CDR3: CVGGTGAQHF. The CDR3 DNA reads as TGCGTAGGTGGGACAGGGGCCCAGCATTTT.

On this clone: Other DNA sequences from this sample encode an identical CDR3 as well. This chain joins TRBV4-1 and TRBJ2-1, with D perhaps matching TRBD2 (5 bases). V lost 0 bases and J lost 2, with 8 bases in between. This CDR3 region has 15 residues. Germline values: CDR1 MGHRA, CDR2 YSYEKL. CDR3 region: CASSQDRGPYNEQFF. CDR3 in DNA: TGCGCCAGCAGCCAAGATCGAGGGCCCTACAATGAGCAGTTCTTC.

The chain links TRBV7-9 to TRBJ1-1; unclear D gene. Trimming took off 0 bases at V and 4 bases at J, with 6 bases between the two ends. Germline V gene data show CDR1 as SEHNR and CDR2 as FQNEAQ (reference sequence). CDR3 length equals 13 residues. The DNA of the CDR3 is TGTGCCAGCAGCTTAGCGCAGACCACTGAAGCTTTCTTT. It is translated as CASSLAQTTEAFF.

The rearrangement links TRBV27 to TRBJ2-2; maybe TRBD2 (6 bases). V was shortened by 1 base and J by 6 bases, with 12 bases between the two germline ends. Looked up from germline, CDR1 is MNHEY and CDR2 is SMNVEV (reference sequence). The CDR3 runs to 15 residues. CDR3 region: CASSLWGVNAGELFF. For the CDR3, the DNA is TGTGCCAGCAGTTTATGGGGGGTCAATGCCGGGGAGCTGTTTTTT.

The chain employs TRBV19 and TRBJ1-5; D perhaps matches TRBD1 (6 bases). The V gene's germline CDR1 is LNHDA and CDR2 SQIVND (reference sequence). The CDR3 is made up of 14 amino acids. The V and J ends lost 7 bases and 3 bases respectively, with 13 bases between them. The DNA for the CDR3 is TGTGCCAGTACCATCCGGGACACCAATCAGCCCCAGCATTTT. Protein sequence: CASTIRDTNQPQHF.

V is TRBV6-5 and J is TRBJ1-5; no clear D gene. Germline V gene lookup returns CDR1 MNHEY and CDR2 SVGAGI. The CDR3 totals 14 residues. V was shortened by 5 bases and J by 5 bases, with 13 bases between the two germline ends. As DNA, the CDR3 is TGTGCCAGCAGTAACACCGGGCCCCATCAGCCCCAGCATTTT. The encoded protein is CASSNTGPHQPQHF.

The rearrangement joins TRBV5-5 to TRBJ2-7; D not certain. V lost 0 bases and J lost 0, with 7 bases in between. Germline V CDR1 and CDR2: SGHKS, YYEKEE (reference sequence). The length of the CDR3 is 14 residues. The CDR3 sequence is CASSLAPSSYEQYF. In DNA, the CDR3 is TGTGCCAGCAGCTTGGCCCCGAGCTCCTACGAGCAGTACTTC. The variable domain in full, completed from reference TRBV5-5 and TRBJ2-7, reads DAGVTQSPTHLIKTRGQQVTLRCSPISGHKSVSWYQQVLGQGPQFIFQYYEKEERGRGNFPDRFSARQFPNYSSELNVNALLLGDSALYLCASSLAPSSYEQYFGPGTRLTVT.

The CDR3 DNA reads as TGTGCCAGTAGTATCCGTGAGAACACCTACGAGCAGTACTTC. Protein: CASSIRENTYEQYF. The genes are TRBV19 and TRBJ2-7, with D hard to call. Germline V gene data show CDR1 as LNHDA and CDR2 as SQIVND (reference sequence). This CDR3 is 14 amino acids long. V was cut by 3 bases and J by 2 bases, with 11 bases left in between.

The V call is TRBV4-1, the J call TRBJ1-5; D call uncertain. Trimming pared 0 bases from V and 7 bases from J, leaving 13 bases between. Germline loops: CDR1 MGHRA, CDR2 YSYEKL. The CDR3 runs to 15 residues. The CDR3 sequence: CASSQEGRVLQPQHF. In nucleotides, the CDR3 is TGCGCCAGCAGCCAAGAAGGAAGGGTACTCCAGCCCCAGCATTTT.

This chain links TRBV9 with TRBJ2-3, with D unresolved. Germline lookup yields CDR1 SGDLS and CDR2 YYNGEE. The CDR3 length is 11 residues. Trimming stripped 3 bases from V and 6 bases from J, with 5 bases between. CDR3 bases: TGTGCCAGCAGCGCGGTGGATACGCAGTATTTT. Protein: CASSAVDTQYF.

Turning to this clone: Other DNA sequences in the sample encode the same CDR3. The V and J genes are TRBV4-1 and TRBJ2-7; the match to TRBD1 covers 7 bases. This CDR3 has 15 amino acids. V lost 0 bases and J lost 2; bases outside the gene matches: 4. Germline CDR1 MGHRA, CDR2 YSYEKL. CDR3 sequence reads: CASSQERQGAYEQYF. DNA of the CDR3: TGCGCCAGCAGCCAAGAAAGGCAGGGGGCCTACGAGCAGTACTTC.

Here the CDR3 reads CASSLKTDTQYF. CDR3 sequence (DNA): TGCGCCAGCAGCTTGAAGACAGATACGCAGTATTTT. The V and J genes are TRBV5-1 and TRBJ2-3, with D hard to call. Per germline, CDR1 SGHRS and CDR2 YFSETQ. V shed 1 base and J shed 3 bases, with 3 bases lying between them. The length of the CDR3 is 12 residues.

The J gene is TRBJ2-5, the V gene TRBV4-1; 7 bases align to TRBD2. CDR3 length: 16 amino acids. The V and J ends lost 2 bases and 1 base, in that order; junction bases with no gene match: 7. Germline loops: CDR1 MGHRA, CDR2 YSYEKL. CDR3 in DNA: TGCGCCAGCAGCCAAACACCACTAGCGTTCCAAGAGACCCAGTACTTC. It yields the protein CASSQTPLAFQETQYF.

This chain joins TRBV11-2 and TRBJ2-7; 9 positions agree with TRBD1. Germline V gene lookup returns CDR1 SGHAT and CDR2 FQNNGV. The CDR3 sequence is 14 residues long. Germline trimming cut 5 bases from V and 6 bases from J; bases unmatched to any gene: 8. DNA for the CDR3: TGTGCCAGCAGCATTTGGGACAGGGAAGCCGAGCAGTACTTC. Encoded protein: CASSIWDREAEQYF.

V usage is TRBV9 and J usage is TRBJ1-3; tentatively, D is TRBD1 (5 bases). The germline V gene encodes CDR1 SGDLS and CDR2 YYNGEE. The CDR3 is 17 residues long. V gave up 1 base and J gave up 8 bases, with 22 bases separating them. The CDR3 is CASSVNWEGTEQDTIYF. The CDR3 region has the DNA TGTGCCAGCAGCGTAAACTGGGAAGGGACGGAACAGGACACCATATATTTT. The whole variable domain, remainder taken from reference TRBV9 and TRBJ1-3, is DSGVTQTPKHLITATGQRVTLRCSPRSGDLSVYWYQQSLDQGLQFLIQYYNGEERAKGNILERFSAQQFPDLHSELNLSSLELGDSALYFCASSVNWEGTEQDTIYFGEGSWLTVV.

V and J are TRBV7-2 and TRBJ2-3, with a tentative D call TRBD2 (5 bases). Deletions cut 5 bases from V and 5 bases from J, with 20 bases between. This CDR3 has 16 amino acids. Per the germline V gene, CDR1 is SGHTA and CDR2 is FQGNSA. CDR3 coding DNA: TGTGCCAGCAGCCCTAACCTGGGCTATCGGGGAGATACGCAGTATTTT. Its protein is CASSPNLGYRGDTQYF. Full variable domain (rest looked up from reference TRBV7-2 and TRBJ2-3): GAGVSQSPSNKVTEKGKDVELRCDPISGHTALYWYRQSLGQGLEFLIYFQGNSAPDKSGLPSDRFSAERTGGSVSTLTIQRTQQEDSAVYLCASSPNLGYRGDTQYFGPGTRLTVL.